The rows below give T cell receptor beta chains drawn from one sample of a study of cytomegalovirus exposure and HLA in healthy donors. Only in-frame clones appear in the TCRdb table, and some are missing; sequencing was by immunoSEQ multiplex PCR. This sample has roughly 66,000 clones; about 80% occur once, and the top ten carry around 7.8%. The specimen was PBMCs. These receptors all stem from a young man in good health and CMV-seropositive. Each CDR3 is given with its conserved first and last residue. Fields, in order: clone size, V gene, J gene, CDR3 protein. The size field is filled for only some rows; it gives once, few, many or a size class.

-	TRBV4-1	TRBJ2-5	CASSQDTGLAGRRDQETQYF
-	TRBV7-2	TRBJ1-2	CASSPSGYGYTF
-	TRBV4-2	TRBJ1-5	CASSQGAGDSNQPQHF
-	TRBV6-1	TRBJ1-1	CASSEVGQRNTEAFF
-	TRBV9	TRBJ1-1	CASSVAAGRGGNTEAFF
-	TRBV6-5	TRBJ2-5	CASSGGQAFGETQYF
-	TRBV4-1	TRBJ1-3	CASSQGGDRPRSGNTIYF
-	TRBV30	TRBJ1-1	CAWKGRTEAFF
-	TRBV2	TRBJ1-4	CASSTVQGVNEKLFF
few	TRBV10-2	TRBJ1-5	CASSDKGTENQPQHF
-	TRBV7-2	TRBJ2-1	CASSLLAGTSYNEQFF
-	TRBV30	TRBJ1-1	CAWSVTGLEAFF
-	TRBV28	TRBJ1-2	CASKRGAYGYTF
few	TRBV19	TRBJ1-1	CASSMQRRGLNTEAFF
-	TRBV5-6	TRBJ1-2	CASRRQGTNYGYTF
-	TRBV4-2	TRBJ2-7	CASSHGPGEQYF
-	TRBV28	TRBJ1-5	CAIPGQGADQPQHF
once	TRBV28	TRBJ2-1	CASSLWLAGANEQFF
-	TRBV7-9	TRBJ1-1	CASSGGADTEAFF
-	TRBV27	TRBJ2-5	CASSTLFLETQYF
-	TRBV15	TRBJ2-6	CATSRDRGGANVLTF
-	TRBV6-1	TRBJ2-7	CASSAGLLEQYF
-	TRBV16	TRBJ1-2	CASSQSQGGRGYTF
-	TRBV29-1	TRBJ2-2	CSADSVNTGELFF
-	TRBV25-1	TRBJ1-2	CASSEYARGYTF
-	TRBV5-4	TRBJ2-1	CASSLGSSNEQFF